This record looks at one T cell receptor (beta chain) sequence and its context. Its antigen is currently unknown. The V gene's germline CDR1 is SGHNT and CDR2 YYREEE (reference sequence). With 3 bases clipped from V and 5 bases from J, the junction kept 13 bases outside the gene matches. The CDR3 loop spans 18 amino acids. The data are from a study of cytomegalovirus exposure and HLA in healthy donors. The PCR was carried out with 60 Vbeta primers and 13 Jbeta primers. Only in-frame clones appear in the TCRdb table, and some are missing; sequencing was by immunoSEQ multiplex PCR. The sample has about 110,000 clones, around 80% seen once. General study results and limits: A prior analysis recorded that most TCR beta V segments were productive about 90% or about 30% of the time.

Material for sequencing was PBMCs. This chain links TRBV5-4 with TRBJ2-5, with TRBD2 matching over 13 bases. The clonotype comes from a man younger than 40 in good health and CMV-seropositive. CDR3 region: CASSSGLAGVRGGETQYF. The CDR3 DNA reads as TGTGCCAGCAGCTCTGGACTAGCGGGGGTCCGCGGGGGGGAGACCCAGTACTTC.